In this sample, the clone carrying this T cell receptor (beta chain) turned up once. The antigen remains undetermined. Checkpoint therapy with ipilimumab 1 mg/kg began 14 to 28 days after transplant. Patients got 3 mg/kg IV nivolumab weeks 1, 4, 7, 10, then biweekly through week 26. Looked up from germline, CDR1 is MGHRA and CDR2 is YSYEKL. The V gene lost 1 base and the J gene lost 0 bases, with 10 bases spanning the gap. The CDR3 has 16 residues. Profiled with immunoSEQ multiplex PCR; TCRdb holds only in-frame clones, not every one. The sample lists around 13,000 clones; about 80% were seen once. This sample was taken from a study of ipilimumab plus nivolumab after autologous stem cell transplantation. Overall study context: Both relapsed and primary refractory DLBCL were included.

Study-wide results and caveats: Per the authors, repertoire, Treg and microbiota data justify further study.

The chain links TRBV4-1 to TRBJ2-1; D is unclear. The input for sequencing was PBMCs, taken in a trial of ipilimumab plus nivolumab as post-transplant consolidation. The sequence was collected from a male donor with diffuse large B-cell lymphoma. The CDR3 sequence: CASSQARLGSYNEQFF. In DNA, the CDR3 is TGCGCCAGCAGCCAAGCACGACTGGGCTCCTACAATGAGCAGTTCTTC.